This passage covers 4 T cell receptor beta chains from one sample sequenced in a study of cytomegalovirus exposure and HLA in healthy donors (dated by TCRdb to the late 2010s). The receptor library was made with the immunoSEQ multiplex PCR assay. For the multiplex PCR, a mixture combining 60 forward primers for TCR Vbeta segments and 13 reverse primers for TCR Jbeta segments was used. In TCRdb, the immuneACCESS table is reduced to in-frame sequences with V and J assigned. These tables do not hold every clone; where another copy was compared, an unresolved V gene accounts for under half, and the others remain unexplained. The sample includes about 140,000 clones, with 70% to 80% observed a single time. Of the sample, approximately 4% is held by the ten largest clones. The specimen was PBMCs. The receptors were sampled from a man younger than 35 in good health and CMV-seronegative.

The chain combines TRBV7-6 with TRBJ2-3; maybe TRBD2 (5 bases). The CDR3 has 15 amino acids. V lost 0 bases, J lost 8 bases, and 15 bases lay in between. Germline V lookup: CDR1 SGHVS, CDR2 FNYEAQ. CDR3 residues: CASSLAMSGVSTQYF. In DNA, the CDR3 is TGTGCCAGCAGCTTAGCAATGAGCGGAGTTAGTACGCAGTATTTT.

As regards this clone: Other nucleotide sequences in the sample specify the same CDR3. The chain combines TRBV6-1 with TRBJ2-2; D possibly corresponds to TRBD2 (6 bases). The ends were cut back, 1 base at V and 0 bases at J, with 6 bases in the middle. The CDR3 spans 15 residues. The germline CDR1 and CDR2 sequences are MNHNS and SASEGT. The CDR3 DNA sequence: TGTGCCAGCAGTGAAGGACTAGCGAACACCGGGGAGCTGTTTTTT. It specifies CASSEGLANTGELFF.

The table lists this clone with a count of one. J is TRBJ2-7 and V is TRBV6-1, with 11 bases identical to TRBD2. CDR3 length: 20 residues. Germline values: CDR1 MNHNS, CDR2 SASEGT. V trimming: 2 bases; J trimming: 1 base; junction bases outside the gene matches: 16. CDR3 nucleotide sequence: TGTGCCAGCAGTGAACGGGCAGGGGGCATGTCTAGCGGGAGGTCCTACGAGCAGTACTTC. Its protein product is CASSERAGGMSSGRSYEQYF.

J is TRBJ2-3 and V is TRBV9; 9 positions agree with TRBD1. J gave up 1 base and V 2 bases, and 2 bases lay outside the gene matches. The CDR3 is 15 residues long. Germline V gene data show CDR1 as SGDLS and CDR2 as YYNGEE. CDR3 loop: CASSVRTGGTDTQYF. CDR3 nucleotide sequence: TGTGCCAGCAGCGTCAGGACAGGGGGCACAGATACGCAGTATTTT.